The 16 T cell receptor beta chains in this list originate from one sample, sequenced in a study of blood T cell repertoires in COVID-19. Generated by immunoSEQ multiplex PCR, the TCRdb table keeps only in-frame clones and is missing some. The top ten hold 5% to 8.5% of the sample, which has 350,000 or so clones, nearly 90% seen once. Sequencing used peripheral blood. These receptor sequences come from a man aged 18 to 30 with active or convalescent COVID-19.

Turning to this clone: The same CDR3 can be traced to other DNA sequences in this sample. CDR3 region: CASSPRTEAFF. The CDR3 DNA sequence: TGTGCCAGCAGCCCACGAACAGAAGCTTTCTTT. The chain uses TRBV28 and TRBJ1-1; D is ambiguous. V lost 6 bases and J lost 8, with 10 bases in between. The CDR3 loop spans 11 amino acids. Germline V gene data show CDR1 as MDHEN and CDR2 as SYDVKM.

As DNA, the CDR3 is TGTGCCAGCAGCCCCAGAGGGGGGGGAACAGATACGCAGTATTTT. Translating it yields CASSPRGGGTDTQYF. The V gene is TRBV3-1 (or the pseudogene TRBV3-2), the J gene TRBJ2-3; maybe TRBD2 (7 bases). V lost 4 bases and J lost 3, with 14 bases in between. Germline V CDR1 and CDR2: LGHDT, YNNKEL (reference sequence). The CDR3 runs 15 residues.

Note on this clone: Other nucleotide sequences in the sample specify the same CDR3. V usage is TRBV19 and J usage is TRBJ1-5; D remains ambiguous. Trimming took 3 bases from V and 2 from J, leaving 8 bases between them. The length of the CDR3 is 14 residues. CDR1 is LNHDA and CDR2 is SQIVND in the germline V gene (reference sequence). CDR3 sequence reads: CASSISSGNQPQHF. The CDR3 region has the DNA TGTGCCAGTAGTATCTCGTCAGGCAATCAGCCCCAGCATTTT.

The gene calls are TRBV5-1 and TRBJ2-2; 7 positions agree with TRBD1. The J segment lost 10 bases and the V segment lost 6 bases, leaving 9 bases of the junction unmatched. CDR1 and CDR2 (germline): SGHRS, YFSETQ. The CDR3 has 13 amino acids. DNA of the CDR3: TGCGCCAGCAACAGCCGGACAGGCTCGGAGCTGTTTTTT. Residues: CASNSRTGSELFF.

This clone has only a few counts. The chain combines TRBV6-2 or TRBV6-3 with TRBJ1-5; D is ambiguous. CDR1 is MNHEY, CDR2 SVGEGT, per germline. CDR3 size: 16 residues. Trimming took off 0 bases at V and 1 base at J, with 10 bases between the two ends. CDR3 region: CASSYSSPGSNQPQHF. Written as DNA, the CDR3 is TGTGCCAGCAGTTACTCGTCCCCCGGGAGCAATCAGCCCCAGCATTTT.

The chain recombines TRBV28 with TRBJ2-7; TRBD2 might be the D (6 bases). Trimming removed 5 bases at V and 2 bases at J, with 19 bases between. CDR3 length: 16 amino acids. The V gene's germline CDR1 is MDHEN and CDR2 SYDVKM. CDR3 bases: TGTGCCAGCAGTCCCGCGGGACTTAGATCCACCTACGAGCAGTACTTC. It codes for CASSPAGLRSTYEQYF.

There are a few counts of this clone. V usage is TRBV30 and J usage is TRBJ2-1; 8 positions match TRBD1. The CDR3 has 15 residues. The ends lost 4 bases at V and 7 bases at J; junction bases unmatched: 12. CDR1 is GTSNPN and CDR2 is SVGIG in the germline V gene (reference sequence). CDR3: CAWTLTQGGKNEQFF. The CDR3 DNA follows: TGTGCCTGGACCCTTACACAGGGGGGAAAGAATGAGCAGTTCTTC.

Turning to this clone: In the same sample, other DNA sequences code for this CDR3. V is TRBV5-1 and J is TRBJ2-7; a weak D match, TRBD1 (5 bases). The CDR3 spans 13 residues. Trimming pared 0 bases from V and 3 bases from J, leaving 7 bases between. CDR1 SGHRS and CDR2 YFSETQ come from the germline V gene. The CDR3 sequence is CASSLGQSYEQYF. In DNA, the CDR3 is TGCGCCAGCAGCTTGGGACAGAGCTACGAGCAGTACTTC.

The chain couples TRBV3-1 (or the pseudogene TRBV3-2) to TRBJ1-4; D is unresolved. V was cut by 0 bases and J by 1 base, with 21 bases left in between. CDR3 length equals 20 residues. The germline V gene encodes CDR1 LGHDT and CDR2 YNNKEL (reference sequence). The CDR3 is CASSQDYYGFRPRTNEKLFF. The CDR3 DNA reads TGTGCCAGCAGCCAAGACTATTACGGGTTCCGGCCGCGAACTAATGAAAAACTGTTTTTT.

The chain employs TRBV19 and TRBJ1-1, with 8 bases identical to TRBD1. V shed 2 bases and J 3 bases; nucleotides not matched to a gene: 14. The CDR3 is made up of 18 amino acids. The V gene's germline CDR1 is LNHDA and CDR2 SQIVND (reference sequence). The CDR3 reads CASSILSGTGGRDTEAFF. The CDR3 DNA reads as TGTGCCAGTAGTATACTGTCCGGGACAGGTGGAAGGGACACTGAAGCTTTCTTT.

The chain carries TRBV6-2 or TRBV6-3 and TRBJ2-7, with TRBD2 identical over 8 bases. The CDR3 has 15 residues. V gave up 1 base and J gave up 6 bases; unmatched junction bases: 8. Germline CDR1 reads MNHEY; CDR2 reads SVGEGT. CDR3 coding DNA: TGTGCCAGCAGTTACTTGACTAGCGTCATGGGCGAGCAGTACTTC. It is translated as CASSYLTSVMGEQYF.

This rearrangement joins TRBV7-2 to TRBJ1-3; 7 bases are a match to TRBD1. This CDR3 is built from 15 residues. Germline V CDR1 and CDR2: SGHTA, FQGNSA. V lost 3 bases, J lost 3 bases, and 5 bases stayed unmatched. The CDR3 here is CASSLTGFYGNTIYF. The CDR3 DNA sequence: TGTGCCAGCAGCTTGACAGGGTTTTATGGAAACACCATATATTTT.

To note about this clone: The junction differs from germline at one of its ends, possibly a read error. The chain uses TRBV20-1 and TRBJ1-1, with 7 positions matching TRBD1. Germline-derived CDR1 and CDR2 are DFQATT and SNEGSKA (reference sequence). The CDR3 sequence is 8 residues long. CDR3 DNA: TGCAGTGCGCCTGGACAGGAGTTT. Encoded protein: CSAPGQEF.

The rearrangement uses TRBV28 and TRBJ1-2, with D unclear. The V end was cut by 3 bases, the J end by 0 bases, with 8 bases between. CDR1 MDHEN and CDR2 SYDVKM come from the germline V gene. This CDR3 spans 14 amino acids. CDR3 in DNA: TGTGCCAGCAGTTTCGGGAAAACTAACTATGGCTACACCTTC. Translating gives CASSFGKTNYGYTF.

This sequence joins TRBV28 and TRBJ2-1; D may be TRBD2 (5 bases). This CDR3 is built from 16 residues. V was trimmed by 6 bases and J by 3 bases, leaving 18 bases between them. The V gene's germline CDR1 is MDHEN and CDR2 SYDVKM. The CDR3 nucleotides are TGTGCCAGCAGCGGATTTACCAGGACTGGCTACAATGAGCAGTTCTTC. Translated: CASSGFTRTGYNEQFF.

V usage is TRBV6-2 or TRBV6-3 and J usage is TRBJ1-1; D is uncertain. Germline values: CDR1 MNHEY, CDR2 SVGEGT. V lost 4 bases to trimming and J lost 5 bases, with 20 bases between them. The CDR3 sequence is 16 residues long. CDR3 DNA: TGTGCCAGCAGTTTTCGGAGTACAGCGGGCCGGACTGAAGCTTTCTTT. This encodes CASSFRSTAGRTEAFF.